The sequence of this T cell receptor beta chain was determined in a study of blood T cell repertoires in COVID-19. Study-wide background: T cells, B-cell-depleted T cells, or PBMCs supplied cDNA or gDNA.

Per the study methods: How many nucleated cells were present was estimated from reference gene primer amplification. Clones were read by immunoSEQ multiplex PCR, and TCRdb kept only the in-frame ones, dropping some. The V and J calls and clone size come from that table; D and trimming were worked out from the DNA. Among about 51,000 clones listed, around 84% were seen once. The TCR originated in a man at least 80 years old with active COVID-19. Sequenced input: peripheral blood.

CDR3 in DNA: TGTGCCAGTATGCCCGGGACTTCTAACAATGAGCAGTTCTTC. Its protein is CASMPGTSNNEQFF. The chain combines TRBV27 with TRBJ2-1; perhaps TRBD2 as D (6 bases). Germline CDR1 reads MNHEY; CDR2 reads SMNVEV (reference sequence). The ends were cut back, 9 bases at V and 5 bases at J, with 17 bases in the middle. CDR3 length equals 14 residues.